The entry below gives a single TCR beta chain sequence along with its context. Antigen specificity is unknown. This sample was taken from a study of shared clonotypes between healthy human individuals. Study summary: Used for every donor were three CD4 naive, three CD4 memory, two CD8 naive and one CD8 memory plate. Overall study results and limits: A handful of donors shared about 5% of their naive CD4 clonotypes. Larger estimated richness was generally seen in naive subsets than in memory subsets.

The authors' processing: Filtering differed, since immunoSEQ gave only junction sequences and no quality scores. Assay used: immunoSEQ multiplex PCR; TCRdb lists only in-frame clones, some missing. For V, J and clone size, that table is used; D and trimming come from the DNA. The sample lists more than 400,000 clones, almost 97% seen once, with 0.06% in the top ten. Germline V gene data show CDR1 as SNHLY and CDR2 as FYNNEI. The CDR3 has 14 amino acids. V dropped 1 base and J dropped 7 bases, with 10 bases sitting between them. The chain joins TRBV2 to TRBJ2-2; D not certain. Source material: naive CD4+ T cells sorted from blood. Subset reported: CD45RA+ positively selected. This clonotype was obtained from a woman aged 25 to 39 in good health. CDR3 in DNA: TGTGCCAGCAGTGAAGGAGCCGTAGGCGGGGAGCTGTTTTTT. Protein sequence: CASSEGAVGGELFF.